Shown below are 14 T cell receptor beta chains from a single sample sequenced in a study of cytomegalovirus exposure and HLA in healthy donors. PCR was performed using 60 Vbeta and 13 Jbeta primers. Measured with immunoSEQ multiplex PCR; TCRdb has only the in-frame clones, and not every one. The specimen's table records 50,000 to 70,000 clones. Sample: PBMCs. The receptors were gathered from a woman under 30 in good health and CMV-seronegative.

The chain links TRBV7-9 to TRBJ2-5; possibly TRBD1 for D (5 bases). The CDR3 totals 16 residues. V was pared by 4 bases and J by 4 bases, with 19 bases between. CDR1 is SEHNR, CDR2 FQNEAQ, per germline (reference sequence). The CDR3 bases are TGTGCCAGCAGCTCAATTCGGACACGAGTTCTAGAGACCCAGTACTTC. This translates into CASSSIRTRVLETQYF.

The rearrangement uses TRBV6-4 and TRBJ1-1, with 7 bases that match TRBD1. Losses at the gene ends were 8 bases for V and 1 base for J; bases not matched to a gene: 7. Germline assignment: CDR1 MRHNA and CDR2 SNTAGT. The CDR3 has 14 amino acids. CDR3 nucleotide sequence: TGTGCCAGCGCGGGACAGCCTGAGAACACTGAAGCTTTCTTT. Protein product: CASAGQPENTEAFF.

The chain combines TRBV25-1 with TRBJ1-5, with 7 bases identical to TRBD1. Losses at the gene ends were 5 bases for V and 7 bases for J; bases not matched to a gene: 20. The CDR3 is made up of 18 amino acids. Germline loops: CDR1 MGHDK, CDR2 SYGVNS. In nucleotides, the CDR3 is TGTGCCAGCAGTAGTGGAGGGGGCTCACCAGGTACGGGCCAGCCCCAGCATTTT. Encoded protein: CASSSGGGSPGTGQPQHF.

The chain links TRBV5-1 to TRBJ2-3; unclear D gene. The CDR3 runs 14 residues. Germline CDR1 is SGHRS and CDR2 is YFSETQ. The germline V and J ends were trimmed by 2 bases and 2 bases, with 9 bases remaining between them. The CDR3 is CASSFEKYTDTQYF. DNA for the CDR3: TGCGCCAGCAGCTTTGAGAAGTACACAGATACGCAGTATTTT.

This chain connects TRBV11-2 to TRBJ2-1; TRBD2 matches 9 bases. Germline assignment: CDR1 SGHAT and CDR2 FQNNGV. The ends lost 4 bases at V and 6 bases at J; junction bases unmatched: 4. The length of the CDR3 is 14 residues. The chain's CDR3 is CASSSGLARNEQFF. In DNA, the CDR3 is TGTGCCAGCAGCTCGGGACTAGCCCGCAATGAGCAGTTCTTC.

The J gene is TRBJ2-4, the V gene TRBV6-5; a possible D gene is TRBD1 (5 bases). The CDR3 totals 12 residues. Trimming removed 7 bases at V and 5 bases at J, with 9 bases between. Germline values: CDR1 MNHEY, CDR2 SVGAGI. CDR3 loop: CASTTVENIQYF. CDR3 sequence (DNA): TGTGCCAGCACGACAGTCGAAAACATTCAGTACTTC.

J is TRBJ2-3 and V is TRBV9, with TRBD2 identical over 16 bases. Germline trimming cut 0 bases from V and 5 bases from J; bases unmatched to any gene: 9. The CDR3 covers 19 residues. The germline V gene encodes CDR1 SGDLS and CDR2 YYNGEE. The CDR3 nucleotides read TGTGCCAGCAGCGTAGAGTCGGGACTAGCGGGAGGGCCTAAAGATACGCAGTATTTT. It encodes CASSVESGLAGGPKDTQYF.

The V gene is TRBV5-6, the J gene TRBJ2-2; 12 nucleotides align to TRBD1. This CDR3 region has 15 residues. J gave up 7 bases and V 3 bases, and 4 bases lay outside the gene matches. Germline CDR1 is SGHDT and CDR2 is YYEEEE. DNA for the CDR3: TGTGCCAGCAGCTGGGACAGGGGGCGAGGCGGGGAGCTGTTTTTT. Protein product: CASSWDRGRGGELFF.

The chain couples TRBV2 to TRBJ1-5, with 9 bases identical to TRBD1. The CDR3 runs 15 residues. In germline, CDR1 is SNHLY, CDR2 FYNNEI. V lost 6 bases, J lost 0 bases, and 3 bases stayed unmatched. In nucleotides, the CDR3 is TGTGCCAGCAGCGGGACAGGGCTTAGCAATCAGCCCCAGCATTTT. The encoded protein is CASSGTGLSNQPQHF.

V is TRBV6-1 and J is TRBJ2-7, with 9 nucleotides matching TRBD1. V was pared by 7 bases and J by 3 bases, with 4 bases of the junction left unmatched. Per the germline V gene, CDR1 is MNHNS and CDR2 is SASEGT. This CDR3 has 13 residues. The CDR3 loop reads CASTDRGDYEQYF. The CDR3 DNA reads as TGTGCCAGCACCGACAGGGGGGACTACGAGCAGTACTTC.

DNA for the CDR3: TGTGCCAGCGAGAAGGGCGACAGGGGGGGGAATGAGCAGTTCTTC. Amino acids: CASEKGDRGGNEQFF. The chain links TRBV6-5 to TRBJ2-1; 9 nucleotides align to TRBD1. Germline-derived CDR1 and CDR2 are MNHEY and SVGAGI. J was trimmed by 7 bases and V by 8 bases; bases with no gene match: 12. This CDR3 spans 15 amino acids.

The chain couples TRBV7-9 to TRBJ1-2, with a weak D call TRBD1 (5 bases). There are 15 residues in the CDR3. Looked up from germline, CDR1 is SEHNR and CDR2 is FQNEAQ (reference sequence). V was shortened by 5 bases and J by 4 bases, with 17 bases between the two germline ends. The CDR3 DNA sequence: TGTGCCAGCAGCCGCGAGGAACAGGTACCCTATGGCTACACCTTC. This gives the protein CASSREEQVPYGYTF.

This chain links TRBV7-9 with TRBJ1-2; TRBD1 might be the D (5 bases). The CDR3 contains 13 residues. Trimming stripped 5 bases from V and 2 bases from J, with 9 bases between. Germline V gives CDR1 SEHNR, CDR2 FQNEAQ (reference sequence). The CDR3 sequence is CASSPDTNYGYTF. In nucleotides, the CDR3 is TGTGCCAGCAGCCCGGACACCAACTATGGCTACACCTTC.

This chain uses TRBV7-6 with TRBJ2-7, with a tentative D call TRBD2 (5 bases). Trimming cost V 5 bases and J 3 bases, with 17 bases left between them. In germline, CDR1 is SGHVS, CDR2 FNYEAQ. The CDR3 sequence is 15 residues long. The CDR3 reads CASSPLPGKGYEQYF. CDR3 nucleotides: TGTGCCAGCAGCCCCCTCCCGGGGAAAGGCTACGAGCAGTACTTC.